This entry is about one TCR beta chain. Its antigen is currently not known. At one boundary the junction diverges from the germline segment, which might be a read error. In the same sample, other DNA sequences code for this CDR3. The data derive from a study of T cells in lung cancer brain metastases (dated by TCRdb to 2016 to 2018). Concerning the study at large: Of the 20 patients, 15 to 18 had a history of tobacco use, with a median of 40 pack-years. Of the 20 or so patients, around 18 received no interval therapy between resection of the primary and resection of the metastasis. The primary and brain metastasis specimens were acquired a median of 348 days apart. The study compared TCR beta CDR3 repertoires of fully resected primary non-small cell lung cancers with those of paired brain metastases. The cohort comprised around 20 patients contributing some 40 specimens, one primary lung lesion and one brain metastasis each. Patients had a median age at first diagnosis of around 60 years, with about nine males and about a dozen females. DNA integrity number averaged about 4 in both primary and metastatic specimens, with no significant difference between sites. General conclusions and limits of the study: The ten most abundant clones made up a significantly larger repertoire fraction in brain metastases than primaries, suggesting clonal expansion. Most clones were specific to a single lesion, and overlap between paired lesions was limited (mean Morisita index around 0.25). Significantly fewer unique productive clones were found in brain metastases than in paired primaries (median 1540 versus 4551). Retrieval of the complete infiltrating T cell repertoire may have been prevented by DNA fragmentation in FFPE samples. The study could not control for the effects of preoperative corticosteroids on T cell infiltration in brain metastases.

Patients underwent resection for synchronous oligometastatic disease or delayed recurrence of a solitary brain metastasis. To avoid including cancers other than NSCLC, any patient with a history of multiple malignancies was excluded. Tumor areas were macrodissected from a few deparaffinized around 10 um unstained sections, using marked H&E slides as a guide. Every specimen was formalin-fixed and paraffin-embedded (FFPE). The AllPrep DNA/RNA FFPE Kit was used for extraction of genomic DNA. Looking up the germline V gene yields CDR1 MNHNS and CDR2 SASEGT. Counted from cysteine to phenylalanine, this CDR3 has 15 amino acids. Only the CDR3 region is kept as DNA, spanning 45 bases read in frame from base 1. Each sample received roughly 2 to 4.92 ug of genomic DNA as input, and the DNA input was kept equal within each pair of samples. TCR beta libraries were built with the immunoSEQ hsTCRbeta Kit using multiplexed V and J gene primers in two PCR steps. Pooled libraries, together with positive and negative controls, were sequenced on an Illumina MiSeq with a 100-cycle paired-end protocol. The published analysis was carried out like this. The immunoSEQ vendor processed the raw data into normalized, annotated TCR beta repertoire reports. Richness was defined as the number of unique clones by nucleotide sequence, and the iChao1 and Efron-Thisted estimators were used to extrapolate total richness. Pielou's evenness, Simpson's index, top-ten clone proportional abundance, and Morisita overlap index were used to characterize and compare paired lesions. The table was pulled from immuneACCESS by TCRdb, which kept in-frame rearrangements only. Such tables lose some clones; where checked, under half of the loss comes from unresolved V genes, and the rest has no known cause. Clonal size and the V and J genes are those of that table, whereas D and trimming came from the DNA. This sample holds roughly 6,500 clones; 86% were observed only once. The ten most abundant clones make up 4.5% to 6% of the sample.

Material for sequencing was tumor tissue from the primary lung tumor. Explained via the paper, the cell subset or site label denotes: primary lung cancer lesion. The chain joins TRBV6-1 to TRBJ2-6, and TRBD1 matches 8 of the central bases. The sequence was obtained from a man aged 50 to 60 with non-small cell lung cancer. CDR3 loop: CASSEQGAGANVLTF. The nucleotide sequence is given as TGTGCCAGCAGTGAACAGGGGGCTGGGGCCAACGTCCTGACTTTT.